This T cell receptor beta chain originates from a study of early T cells in non-severe SARS-CoV-2 infection. Study-wide background: Sequenced material consisted of bulk RNA (from unsorted whole blood), and chains were unpaired. Whole-study findings and limits: The VDJdb matching leaned toward anti-spike CD8 responses and overlooked private and CD4 specificities.

Regarding this clonotype: Its specificity is not known. A read error is possible here, since a much larger clone lies one base away.

Each cDNA molecule carried a unique molecular identifier. From the 5' RACE reads, TCRdb called clonotypes with MiXCR, one entry per CDR3 protein. The sample comprises approximately 75,000 distinct CDR3 sequences, approximately 4.5% of which are singletons, and 3.5% to 4% rests with the top ten. Sequenced material: whole blood, taken at baseline. The receptor was isolated from an adult who was a healthcare worker with PCR-confirmed SARS-CoV-2 infection or an uninfected control (not recorded which). The donor label of this sample is uncertain.

The CDR3 reads CSAGWGALEKLFF. For the CDR3, the DNA is TGCAGTGCCGGGTGGGGGGCACTTGAAAAACTGTTTTTT. The gene calls are TRBV20-1 and TRBJ1-4, with D maybe TRBD1 (6 bases). Deletions cut 6 bases from V and 7 bases from J, with 15 bases between. CDR3 size: 13 residues. CDR1 is DFQATT and CDR2 is SNEGSKA in the germline V gene (reference sequence).